These T cell receptor beta chains were read from a single sample in a study of OX40 agonist ivuxolimab in advanced cancers. Measured with immunoSEQ multiplex PCR; TCRdb has only the in-frame clones, and not every one. Of 97,000 or so clones in the sample, roughly 90% were seen once. The sequenced sample was CD4+ or CD8+ T cells sorted from blood, obtained in a trial of the OX40 agonist ivuxolimab. The source of these receptors is an adult with an advanced solid tumor such as melanoma, head and neck, liver or kidney cancer. Each CDR3 is given with its conserved first and last residue. D genes are given only for firm matches. A row's size may be missing; if present it is once, few, many or a size class.

d_call: TRBD2; j_call: TRBJ2-7; clone_size: .; cdr3_length: 15; v_call: TRBV4-1; cdr3_nt: TGCGTCAGCAGCCAAGGCGCGGGAGGAACCTACGAGCAGTACTTC; cdr3_aa: CVSSQGAGGTYEQYF
d_call: TRBD1; j_call: TRBJ1-1; clone_size: .; cdr3_length: 15; v_call: TRBV6-6; cdr3_nt: TGTGCCAGCAACTTGCCGGGGACAGGGAACACTGAAGCTTTCTTT; cdr3_aa: CASNLPGTGNTEAFF
d_call: .; j_call: TRBJ2-4; clone_size: .; cdr3_length: 15; v_call: TRBV5-4; cdr3_nt: TGTGCCAGCAGCTTGGGAATCTCGGCCAAAAACATTCAGTACTTC; cdr3_aa: CASSLGISAKNIQYF
d_call: TRBD1; j_call: TRBJ2-5; clone_size: .; cdr3_length: 16; v_call: TRBV9; cdr3_nt: TGTGCCAGCAGCGTACGCCAGGGGACAGGGCAAGAGACCCAGTACTTC; cdr3_aa: CASSVRQGTGQETQYF
d_call: .; j_call: TRBJ1-4; clone_size: .; cdr3_length: 10; v_call: TRBV29-1; cdr3_nt: TGCAGCGTTGCCACGCCAAAACTGTTTTTT; cdr3_aa: CSVATPKLFF
d_call: TRBD1; j_call: TRBJ1-5; clone_size: .; cdr3_length: 15; v_call: TRBV6-6; cdr3_nt: TGTGCCAGCAGTGGACCCGGGACAGGGAATCAGCCCCAGCATTTT; cdr3_aa: CASSGPGTGNQPQHF
d_call: TRBD1; j_call: TRBJ2-1; clone_size: .; cdr3_length: 14; v_call: TRBV5-4; cdr3_nt: TGTGCCAGCAGCTCAAAGATAACAGGGGGAGGGCAGTTCTTC; cdr3_aa: CASSSKITGGGQFF
d_call: TRBD1; j_call: TRBJ2-7; clone_size: .; cdr3_length: 13; v_call: TRBV30; cdr3_nt: TGTGCCTGGAGTGTGCAGGGGGCTTACGAGCAGTACTTC; cdr3_aa: CAWSVQGAYEQYF
d_call: .; j_call: TRBJ2-3; clone_size: .; cdr3_length: 13; v_call: TRBV12-5; cdr3_nt: TGTGCTAGTGGTCCCCAGGGCGCCCCAGACCGGTATTTT; cdr3_aa: CASGPQGAPDRYF
d_call: .; j_call: TRBJ1-3; clone_size: .; cdr3_length: 14; v_call: TRBV5-1; cdr3_nt: TGCGCCAGCACTCCTGGGGACCCTGGAAACACCATATATTTT; cdr3_aa: CASTPGDPGNTIYF
d_call: .; j_call: TRBJ2-7; clone_size: .; cdr3_length: 14; v_call: TRBV6-5; cdr3_nt: TGTGCCAGCAGTGCTACAGGGAGCTCCTACGAGCAGTACTTC; cdr3_aa: CASSATGSSYEQYF
d_call: .; j_call: TRBJ2-1; clone_size: .; cdr3_length: 15; v_call: TRBV5-1; cdr3_nt: TGCGCCAGCAGTGTAGGGGGGTTCTCCTACAATGAGCAGTTCTTC; cdr3_aa: CASSVGGFSYNEQFF
d_call: .; j_call: TRBJ2-6; clone_size: .; cdr3_length: 13; v_call: TRBV6-1; cdr3_nt: TGTGCCAGCAGAGACTCTGGGGCCAACGTCCTGACTTTC; cdr3_aa: CASRDSGANVLTF
d_call: TRBD1; j_call: TRBJ2-1; clone_size: .; cdr3_length: 14; v_call: TRBV30; cdr3_nt: TGTGCCCAGTCGACTCGGGACAGGACCTTTGAGCAGTTCTTC; cdr3_aa: CAQSTRDRTFEQFF
d_call: TRBD2; j_call: TRBJ2-1; clone_size: .; cdr3_length: 14; v_call: TRBV30; cdr3_nt: TGTGCCTGGAGGGCCCTAGCGGTTGACAATGAGCAGTTCTTC; cdr3_aa: CAWRALAVDNEQFF
d_call: .; j_call: TRBJ2-2; clone_size: .; cdr3_length: 12; v_call: TRBV5-8; cdr3_nt: TGTGCCAGCAGCTTGTGGGTCGGTCGTCTGTTTTTT; cdr3_aa: CASSLWVGRLFF
d_call: .; j_call: TRBJ2-3; clone_size: .; cdr3_length: 13; v_call: TRBV5-4; cdr3_nt: TGTGCCAGCAGCTTGATCAGCGCTCGGTCGCAGTATTTT; cdr3_aa: CASSLISARSQYF
d_call: .; j_call: TRBJ1-5; clone_size: once; cdr3_length: 13; v_call: TRBV30; cdr3_nt: TGTGCCTGGAGTACTCAGGTCAATCAGCCCCAGCATTTT; cdr3_aa: CAWSTQVNQPQHF
d_call: TRBD1; j_call: TRBJ2-1; clone_size: .; cdr3_length: 16; v_call: TRBV23-1; cdr3_nt: TGCGCCAGCAGTCAATCGAGACAGGGGGTGAGGAATGAGCAGTTCTTC; cdr3_aa: CASSQSRQGVRNEQFF
d_call: .; j_call: TRBJ2-5; clone_size: .; cdr3_length: 13; v_call: TRBV30; cdr3_nt: TGTGCCTGGAGTGTAACGGTCGGCGGGACCCAGTACTTC; cdr3_aa: CAWSVTVGGTQYF
d_call: .; j_call: TRBJ1-5; clone_size: few; cdr3_length: 14; v_call: TRBV2; cdr3_nt: TGTGCCAGCAAGCCAGGGTGGGGCAATCAGCCCCAGCATTTT; cdr3_aa: CASKPGWGNQPQHF
d_call: .; j_call: TRBJ2-5; clone_size: .; cdr3_length: 14; v_call: TRBV27; cdr3_nt: TGTGCCAGCAGTCCCACCGGTCGGCGAGAGACCCAGTACTTC; cdr3_aa: CASSPTGRRETQYF
d_call: .; j_call: TRBJ1-4; clone_size: .; cdr3_length: 15; v_call: TRBV5-1; cdr3_nt: TGCGCCAGCAGTCAGTACGGGACGGGTAATGAAAAACTGTTTTTT; cdr3_aa: CASSQYGTGNEKLFF
d_call: TRBD2; j_call: TRBJ2-1; clone_size: .; cdr3_length: 14; v_call: TRBV29-1; cdr3_nt: TGCAGCGTTGGGCCCCGCGGGAGAACAAATGAGCAGTTCTTC; cdr3_aa: CSVGPRGRTNEQFF
d_call: TRBD2; j_call: TRBJ2-2; clone_size: .; cdr3_length: 17; v_call: TRBV27; cdr3_nt: TGTGCCAGCAGTCGACTCCGGACTAGCGGGAGACCCGGGGAGCTGTTTTTT; cdr3_aa: CASSRLRTSGRPGELFF
d_call: .; j_call: TRBJ1-1; clone_size: .; cdr3_length: 12; v_call: TRBV28; cdr3_nt: TGTGCCAGCATCACGGGCCAGGGGCGAGCTTTCTTT; cdr3_aa: CASITGQGRAFF
d_call: .; j_call: TRBJ1-1; clone_size: .; cdr3_length: 14; v_call: TRBV5-6; cdr3_nt: TGTGCCAGCAGCTTAACAGGGACCGGTCCTGAAGCTTTCTTT; cdr3_aa: CASSLTGTGPEAFF
d_call: .; j_call: TRBJ1-5; clone_size: .; cdr3_length: 16; v_call: TRBV28; cdr3_nt: TGTGCCAGCAGTTCAAGCCTGGGACAATACAATCAGCCCCAGCATTTT; cdr3_aa: CASSSSLGQYNQPQHF
d_call: TRBD1; j_call: TRBJ1-2; clone_size: .; cdr3_length: 15; v_call: TRBV4-1; cdr3_nt: TGCGCCAGCAGCCAAGATATAACAGGGGTCTATGGCTACACCTTC; cdr3_aa: CASSQDITGVYGYTF
d_call: .; j_call: TRBJ2-7; clone_size: .; cdr3_length: 16; v_call: TRBV6-4; cdr3_nt: TGTGCCAGCAGCGCAGGGCCCAGGGCCCCTTTCTACGAGCAGTACTTC; cdr3_aa: CASSAGPRAPFYEQYF
d_call: .; j_call: TRBJ2-7; clone_size: .; cdr3_length: 14; v_call: TRBV28; cdr3_nt: TGTGCCAGCAGTTCCCCAGGGGTTACCTACGAGCAGTACTTC; cdr3_aa: CASSSPGVTYEQYF
d_call: .; j_call: TRBJ1-1; clone_size: .; cdr3_length: 14; v_call: TRBV2; cdr3_nt: TGTGCCAGCAGGGGCACTCTAGTGGGCGCTGAAGCTTTCTTT; cdr3_aa: CASRGTLVGAEAFF
d_call: TRBD2; j_call: TRBJ2-5; clone_size: .; cdr3_length: 18; v_call: TRBV27; cdr3_nt: TGTGCCAGCAGTTTAAGTGGTAGGGCGGGAGGGCCAAAAGAGACCCAGTACTTC; cdr3_aa: CASSLSGRAGGPKETQYF
d_call: .; j_call: TRBJ2-1; clone_size: .; cdr3_length: 17; v_call: TRBV5-1; cdr3_nt: TGCGCCAGCAGCTTGAGTCTGAGGGGAAGACAAGTCAATGAGCAGTTCTTC; cdr3_aa: CASSLSLRGRQVNEQFF
d_call: .; j_call: TRBJ2-7; clone_size: once; cdr3_length: 14; v_call: TRBV5-1; cdr3_nt: TGCGCCAGCAGCAACCGGGGGGCGGCCTACGAGCAGTACTTC; cdr3_aa: CASSNRGAAYEQYF
d_call: .; j_call: TRBJ1-1; clone_size: .; cdr3_length: 13; v_call: TRBV6-6; cdr3_nt: TGTGCCAGCAGTTACCTGACAGGATTTGAAGCTTTCTTT; cdr3_aa: CASSYLTGFEAFF
d_call: .; j_call: TRBJ1-5; clone_size: .; cdr3_length: 15; v_call: TRBV10-3; cdr3_nt: TGTGCCACCAGGGAAAGGGGACCGAACAATCAGCCCCAGCATTTT; cdr3_aa: CATRERGPNNQPQHF